The rows below give T cell receptor beta chains drawn from one sample of a study of blood T cell repertoires in COVID-19. Sequencing was performed with immunoSEQ multiplex PCR; in TCRdb, only in-frame clones are kept and a portion is missing. Found here are 65,000 or so clones, around four fifths of them singletons; the top ten hold 5.5% to 7%. The sequenced sample consisted of peripheral blood. All receptors come from a woman aged 50 to 65 with active or convalescent COVID-19. CDR3s include the opening cysteine and the closing phenylalanine or tryptophan. The D gene is left open where the match is weak. Not all rows give a size; the values are once, few, many and, for expanded clones, a class.

j_call v_call clone_size d_call cdr3_aa cdr3_nt
TRBJ1-4 TRBV19 NA NA CASSTSFSSTNEKLFF TGTGCCAGTAGTACTTCTTTTTCTTCAACTAATGAAAAACTGTTTTTT
TRBJ2-1 TRBV11-2 few NA CASSSFRGANEQFF TGTGCCAGCAGCTCCTTCAGGGGGGCCAATGAGCAGTTCTTC
TRBJ1-5 TRBV7-8 NA TRBD1 CASSLSGQGGQPQHF TGTGCCAGCAGCTTAAGCGGACAGGGCGGGCAGCCCCAGCATTTT
TRBJ1-2 TRBV7-9 NA NA CASSPKRRLGYGYTF TGTGCCAGCAGCCCCAAGAGGAGGCTGGGCTATGGCTACACCTTC
TRBJ2-2 TRBV7-9 NA TRBD1 CASSWQGAGTGELFF TGTGCCAGCAGCTGGCAGGGGGCTGGCACCGGGGAGCTGTTTTTT
TRBJ2-7 TRBV6-5 NA TRBD2 CASIAFGEGSYEQYF TGTGCCAGCATCGCTTTCGGGGAGGGCTCCTACGAGCAGTACTTC
TRBJ2-2 TRBV6-4 NA TRBD2 CASSQTSGSTGELFF TGTGCCAGCAGTCAGACTAGCGGGAGCACCGGGGAGCTGTTTTTT
TRBJ1-2 TRBV19 NA NA CASSIIDRPGGYTF TGTGCCAGTAGTATAATCGACAGGCCAGGTGGCTACACCTTC
TRBJ1-1 TRBV25-1 NA NA CASSRRENTEAFF TGTGCCAGCAGCCGCCGGGAGAACACTGAAGCTTTCTTT
TRBJ1-3 TRBV11-3 NA NA CASSQQYTASGNTIYF TGTGCCAGCAGCCAACAGTACACAGCCTCTGGAAACACCATATATTTT
TRBJ2-7 TRBV2 NA NA CASSRLDTAYEQYF TGTGCCAGCAGTCGGCTGGACACAGCTTACGAGCAGTACTTC
TRBJ1-4 TRBV29-1 NA TRBD1 CSVEELGQPKEKLFF TGCAGCGTTGAAGAGTTGGGACAGCCAAAGGAAAAACTGTTTTTT
TRBJ1-2 TRBV18 NA NA CASSPYQQGYGYTF TGTGCCAGCTCACCATACCAGCAGGGCTATGGCTACACCTTC
TRBJ2-2 TRBV20-1 NA NA CSASSPLDTGELFF TGCAGTGCTAGTAGTCCACTAGACACCGGGGAGCTGTTTTTT
TRBJ2-1 TRBV6-5 NA NA CAARGGVSYNEQFF TGTGCCGCCAGGGGTGGTGTCTCCTACAATGAGCAGTTCTTC
TRBJ1-1 TRBV5-1 NA NA CASSPSLNTEAFF TGCGCCAGCAGCCCCTCTTTGAACACTGAAGCTTTCTTT
TRBJ1-5 TRBV10-3 NA TRBD1 CAISEFGTGVKSNQPQHF TGTGCCATCAGTGAGTTTGGGACAGGGGTTAAGAGCAATCAGCCCCAGCATTTT
TRBJ1-3 TRBV29-1 NA NA CSVEDITVSGNTIYF TGCAGCGTTGAAGATATAACAGTCTCTGGAAACACCATATATTTT
TRBJ2-1 TRBV9 once TRBD2 CARGGRTSGADQFF TGTGCCCGCGGGGGGCGGACTAGCGGGGCGGATCAGTTCTTC
TRBJ2-7 TRBV9 NA NA CASSRDRETGEQYF TGTGCCAGCAGTCGCGACCGGGAGACCGGGGAACAGTACTTC
TRBJ1-2 TRBV3-1/TRBV3-2 NA NA CASRTPPNYGYTF TGTGCCAGCAGAACACCTCCTAACTATGGCTACACCTTC
TRBJ1-2 TRBV5-1 NA NA CASSWESEEGYTF TGCGCCAGCAGCTGGGAGAGTGAGGAGGGCTACACCTTC
TRBJ2-3 TRBV2 NA NA CASSELARSDTQYF TGTGCCAGCAGTGAACTAGCACGTTCCGATACGCAGTATTTT
TRBJ1-3 TRBV2 few NA CASSDRSGNTIYF TGTGCCAGCAGTGACAGGTCTGGAAACACCATATATTTT
TRBJ2-1 TRBV7-8 NA NA CASRPSSLSYNEQFF TGTGCCAGCAGACCAAGCTCCCTCTCCTACAATGAGCAGTTCTTC
TRBJ2-1 TRBV7-9 NA TRBD2 CASSSPKAGVSYNEQFF TGTGCCAGCAGCTCTCCAAAAGCGGGAGTATCCTACAATGAGCAGTTCTTC
TRBJ2-1 TRBV4-2 NA NA CASSRRGGSYNEQFF TGTGCCAGCAGCCGAAGGGGGGGGTCCTACAATGAGCAGTTCTTC
TRBJ1-3 TRBV6-1 NA NA CASSERDSSAVAAGNTIYF TGTGCCAGCAGTGAAAGGGACTCCTCTGCGGTGGCGGCTGGAAACACCATATATTTT
TRBJ2-7 TRBV4-2 NA TRBD2 CASSQGLAGLSYEQYF TGTGCCAGCAGCCAAGGACTAGCGGGCCTCTCCTACGAGCAGTACTTC
TRBJ2-2 TRBV11-1 once TRBD2 CASSLELAAPGGELFF TGTGCCAGCAGCTTAGAACTAGCGGCCCCCGGCGGGGAGCTGTTTTTT
TRBJ1-6 TRBV25-1 few TRBD1 CASSGYRGSPLHF TGTGCCAGCAGTGGTTACAGGGGTTCACCCCTCCACTTT
TRBJ1-6 TRBV20-1 NA TRBD1 CSASPGQGDGSSPLHF TGCAGTGCTAGTCCGGGACAGGGGGATGGTAGTTCACCCCTCCACTTT
TRBJ2-2 TRBV5-1 NA TRBD1 CASQSGTVNTGELFF TGCGCCAGCCAGAGTGGGACAGTCAACACCGGGGAGCTGTTTTTT
TRBJ1-4 TRBV5-1 NA TRBD1 CASSRGTGGSNEKLFF TGCGCCAGCAGCCGGGGGACAGGGGGTTCTAATGAAAAACTGTTTTTT
TRBJ1-5 TRBV4-2 NA TRBD1 CASSQEGLTGPHQPQHF TGTGCCAGCAGCCAAGAGGGACTGACAGGGCCCCATCAGCCCCAGCATTTT
TRBJ2-5 TRBV3-1/TRBV3-2 NA NA CASSPPGHGTQYF TGTGCCAGCAGCCCTCCGGGTCACGGGACCCAGTACTTC
TRBJ1-4 TRBV20-1 NA NA CSANTRGLFF TGCAGTGCTAATACCCGGGGACTGTTTTTT
TRBJ1-2 TRBV19 NA NA CASRRATGVNYGYTF TGTGCCAGTAGGAGGGCGACGGGGGTTAACTATGGCTACACCTTC
TRBJ2-1 TRBV19 NA NA CASSMGTGRGQFF TGTGCCAGTAGTATGGGCACCGGCAGGGGGCAGTTCTTC
TRBJ2-5 TRBV6-5 NA NA CASSLLETQYF TGTGCCAGCAGCTTATTAGAGACCCAGTACTTC